This T cell receptor beta chain appears in the sequencing data of a study of blood T cell repertoires in COVID-19. Sequencing used immunoSEQ multiplex PCR; TCRdb keeps in-frame clones, though not all of them. The sample lists around 100,000 clones, 70% to 90% occurring once. V shed 4 bases and J shed 6 bases, with 10 bases lying between them. Looked up from germline, CDR1 is MNHEY and CDR2 is SVGEGT. The CDR3 contains 12 residues. The TCR originated in a man in his forties or fifties in a cohort sampled during active COVID-19. The chain has TRBV6-2 or TRBV6-3 and TRBJ2-7; D possibly corresponds to TRBD2 (5 bases). The sample taken for sequencing was peripheral blood. The CDR3 reads CASSSEGIEQYF. CDR3 nucleotide sequence: TGTGCCAGCAGTTCTGAGGGCATCGAGCAGTACTTC.